This T cell receptor (beta chain) originates from a study of T cells after yellow fever vaccination. TCRdb re-analysed the 5' RACE reads in MiXCR, keeping a single row per CDR3 protein. The top ten hold approximately 16% of the sample, which has around 500,000 distinct CDR3 sequences, 20% to 25% seen once. The CDR3 consists of 13 residues. Between the trimmed V and J ends, which lost 4 bases and 9 bases, there was a span of 16 bases. Germline loops: CDR1 SGHRS, CDR2 YFSETQ. This clonotype has more than one count but fewer than ten. Sequenced here: PBMCs, sampled 20 to 25 days after the first yellow fever vaccination. The V and J genes are TRBV5-1 and TRBJ1-1, with D perhaps TRBD1 (5 bases). The TCR originated in a man aged 18 to 29 who received the YFV17D yellow fever vaccine. The DNA of the CDR3 is TGCGCCAGCAGCGCGGGGCATAATTTTAAAGCTTTCTTT. Its protein product is CASSAGHNFKAFF.